Here is one T cell receptor (beta chain) with its context. The target antigen is unknown. This table comes from immunoSEQ multiplex PCR, and its TCRdb copy is limited to in-frame clones, with some not included. Here the sample spans roughly 54,000 clones, about four fifths being singletons. This sample is drawn from a study of OX40 agonist ivuxolimab in advanced cancers. Whole-study results and caveats: Antigen specificity remained undetermined for the expanded peripheral T cells.

CDR3 length equals 11 residues. The germline V and J ends were trimmed by 10 bases and 2 bases, with 6 bases remaining between them. CDR1 MDHEN and CDR2 SYDVKM come from the germline V gene. The chain employs TRBV28 and TRBJ1-5; weak D call: TRBD1 (6 bases). This sample comprised CD4+ or CD8+ T cells sorted from blood, obtained in a trial of the OX40 agonist ivuxolimab. The sequence came from an adult with an advanced solid tumor such as melanoma, head and neck, liver or kidney cancer. CDR3 residues: CATGGNQPQHF. Here the CDR3 DNA reads TGTGCCACAGGGGGCAATCAGCCCCAGCATTTT.